This T cell receptor beta chain was recorded in a study of blood T cells in healthy people across ages. CDR3 length: 17 residues. Germline V lookup: CDR1 SSHAT, CDR2 FNYEAQ (reference sequence). Trimming pared 5 bases from V and 8 bases from J, leaving 27 bases between. The authors ran a second PCR of roughly 6 to 12 cycles using a sample-barcoded 5' primer and a J-beta primer mix. TCRdb reprocessed the 5' RACE reads via MiXCR and lists one record per CDR3 protein. The sample has over 1,200,000 distinct CDR3 sequences, 59% seen once. General study points: Diversity figures based on one million T cells were deemed too low. Older age went with lower TCR beta diversity per million T cells, in a roughly linear way. Both higher diversity and more naive CD4+ cells marked long-lived donors when set against aged donors.

Each sample provided at least 5 micrograms of extracted total RNA. Concerning this clonotype itself: Its antigen is undetermined.

The sample was blood. V and J are TRBV7-7 and TRBJ2-5, with D hard to call. The receptor was derived from a young man in good health. The CDR3 spells CASSPFGPQEVRDTQYF. CDR3 bases: TGTGCCAGCAGCCCGTTCGGGCCTCAAGAGGTGCGAGATACCCAGTACTTC.